The 26 T cell receptor beta chains below come from one sample, sequenced in a study of CD8 T cells in ankylosing spondylitis. TCRdb re-called the 5' RACE reads through MiXCR, storing one row per CDR3 protein. The data show about 400,000 distinct CDR3 sequences, 20% seen once. The sequenced sample consisted of blood, either unsorted or a sorted T cell fraction (not recorded which). The receptors were sampled from a male donor with ankylosing spondylitis or in good health (not recorded which).

In this sample, this clonotype turned up a few times. The genes are TRBV7-8 and TRBJ2-2; D perhaps matches TRBD2 (6 bases). The CDR3 consists of 15 residues. V lost 5 bases to trimming and J lost 4 bases, with 14 bases between them. Germline assignment: CDR1 SGHVS and CDR2 FQNEAQ. CDR3 amino acids: CASSPGAGTTGELFF. The CDR3 DNA sequence: TGTGCCAGCAGCCCCGGGGCGGGAACCACCGGGGAGCTGTTTTTT.

This clonotype was counted a few times. The rearrangement links TRBV6-8 to TRBJ2-7, with D tentatively TRBD1 (5 bases). V was pared by 5 bases and J by 1 base, with 18 bases between. CDR3 size: 16 residues. The germline CDR1 and CDR2 sequences are MNHGY and SAAAGT. The CDR3 spells CASSLGGRVKSYEQYF. The CDR3 DNA reads as TGTGCCAGCAGTCTAGGTGGCAGGGTTAAATCCTACGAGCAGTACTTC.

V usage is TRBV6-1 and J usage is TRBJ2-7; D remains ambiguous. The germline V and J ends were trimmed by 1 base and 2 bases, with 9 bases remaining between them. Germline CDR1 MNHNS, CDR2 SASEGT. CDR3 length: 14 amino acids. CDR3 DNA sequence: TGTGCCAGCAGTGAAGGATCAAGGGCCTACGAGCAGTACTTC. This translates into CASSEGSRAYEQYF.

This clonotype showed up just a few times. The J gene is TRBJ2-3, the V gene TRBV12-3 or TRBV12-4, with 7 bases that match TRBD1. This CDR3 region has 16 residues. The J segment lost 0 bases and the V segment lost 4 bases, leaving 7 bases of the junction unmatched. The DNA of the CDR3 is TGTGCCAGCAGTTCCACAGGGGATTCTAGCACAGATACGCAGTATTTT. Translating it yields CASSSTGDSSTDTQYF.

The sample holds a few counts of this clonotype. The V call is TRBV7-9, the J call TRBJ2-1; D gene unclear. V was pared by 0 bases and J by 8 bases, with 8 bases between. There are 13 residues in the CDR3. Germline values: CDR1 SEHNR, CDR2 FQNEAQ (reference sequence). The CDR3 coding sequence is TGTGCCAGCAGCTTAGCCCTAGAAGATGAGCAGTTCTTC. Translation: CASSLALEDEQFF.

The CDR3 region is CASSLNGGSEQFF. The CDR3 region has the DNA TGTGCCAGCAGCTTAAATGGAGGTTCTGAGCAGTTCTTC. The rearrangement joins TRBV7-3 to TRBJ2-1, with a weak D call TRBD2 (5 bases). There are 13 residues in the CDR3. Germline V gene data show CDR1 as SGHTA and CDR2 as FQGTGA. V lost 1 base to trimming and J lost 9 bases, with 10 bases between them. The whole variable domain, filled in from reference TRBV7-3 and TRBJ2-1, reads GAGVSQTPSNKVTEKGKYVELRCDPISGHTALYWYRQSLGQGPEFLIYFQGTGAADDSGLPNDRFFAVRPEGSVSTLKIQRTERGDSAVYLCASSLNGGSEQFFGPGTRLTVL.

This clonotype has just a few counts. The chain links TRBV20-1 to TRBJ2-5, with D possibly matching TRBD1 (5 bases). CDR1 DFQATT and CDR2 SNEGSKA come from the germline V gene (reference sequence). Trimming shortened V by 5 bases and J by 0 bases, and 16 bases separated the two germline ends. CDR3 length: 15 amino acids. The CDR3 here is CSAGIQGRYQETQYF. CDR3 nucleotide sequence: TGCAGTGCTGGGATTCAGGGAAGGTACCAAGAGACCCAGTACTTC.

This clonotype was found a few times. This chain links TRBV6-1 with TRBJ2-4; D gene ambiguous. CDR3 length: 14 residues. Germline V gives CDR1 MNHNS, CDR2 SASEGT. V shed 11 bases and J shed 6 bases, with 20 bases lying between them. CDR3: CAPPVERPVNIQYF. CDR3 sequence (DNA): TGTGCCCCCCCGGTAGAAAGGCCGGTAAACATTCAGTACTTC.

The chain combines TRBV12-3 or TRBV12-4 with TRBJ2-7, with D unclear. Trimming stripped 7 bases from V and 5 bases from J, with 15 bases between. The CDR3 contains 13 residues. CDR3 sequence reads: CASKGELRHEQYF. CDR3 in DNA: TGTGCCAGCAAAGGCGAGCTCCGCCACGAGCAGTACTTC.

In this sample, this clonotype turned up a few times. The chain uses TRBV2 and TRBJ2-7, with D perhaps matching TRBD1 (6 bases). V lost 4 bases to trimming and J lost 3 bases, with 7 bases between them. Germline V gives CDR1 SNHLY, CDR2 FYNNEI. CDR3 length equals 12 residues. This chain's CDR3 is CASSGGRYEQYF. CDR3 sequence (DNA): TGTGCCAGCAGTGGGGGGCGCTACGAGCAGTACTTC.

This chain joins TRBV30 and TRBJ1-2; unclear D gene. Germline V gene sequence: CDR1 GTSNPN, CDR2 SVGIG (reference sequence). The CDR3 extends over 12 amino acids. Trimming stripped 4 bases from V and 7 bases from J, with 13 bases between. The CDR3 DNA follows: TGTGCCTGGAACTTAGACACCGGTGGCTACACCTTC. The encoded protein is CAWNLDTGGYTF.

This clonotype has more than one count but fewer than ten. V gene TRBV7-6 combines with J gene TRBJ1-2; D gene ambiguous. Germline V gives CDR1 SGHVS, CDR2 FNYEAQ. The CDR3 runs 15 residues. Trimming removed 1 base from V and 2 bases from J, with 11 bases in between. The CDR3 region has the DNA TGTGCCAGCAGCTTAGATGGGTACGGGAACTATGGCTACACCTTC. This translates into CASSLDGYGNYGYTF.

The rearrangement links TRBV24-1 to TRBJ2-5; 12 nucleotides agree with TRBD2. Germline V CDR1 and CDR2: KGHDR, SFDVKD. The length of the CDR3 is 16 residues. V gave up 3 bases and J gave up 5 bases; unmatched junction bases: 6. CDR3 protein: CATSDPLAGGVETQYF. CDR3 coding DNA: TGTGCCACCAGTGATCCACTAGCGGGGGGCGTGGAGACCCAGTACTTC.

This chain links TRBV29-1 with TRBJ2-7; D remains ambiguous. V was shortened by 5 bases and J by 0 bases, with 14 bases between the two germline ends. The CDR3 length is 14 residues. Germline V lookup: CDR1 SQVTM, CDR2 ANQGSEA. The CDR3 loop is CSVRDLSHSYEQYF. CDR3 nucleotide sequence: TGCAGCGTTAGAGACCTGTCACACTCCTACGAGCAGTACTTC.

This sequence joins TRBV25-1 and TRBJ2-1; D is ambiguous. CDR1 is MGHDK, CDR2 SYGVNS, per germline. Trimming took 3 bases from V and 0 from J, leaving 6 bases between them. The CDR3 loop spans 14 amino acids. For the CDR3, the DNA is TGTGCCAGCAGTGATACGAGCTCCTACAATGAGCAGTTCTTC. This codes for CASSDTSSYNEQFF.

The V gene is TRBV4-1, the J gene TRBJ1-1; D perhaps matches TRBD1 (6 bases). Between the trimmed V and J ends, which lost 6 bases and 4 bases, there was a span of 15 bases. Germline-derived CDR1 and CDR2 are MGHRA and YSYEKL. The CDR3 has 14 amino acids. The CDR3 DNA reads as TGCGCCAGCAGTCTAGGACAGATATCCACTGAAGCTTTCTTT. This sequence encodes CASSLGQISTEAFF.

This rearrangement joins TRBV7-9 to TRBJ2-7, with 8 bases that match TRBD1. Per germline, CDR1 SEHNR and CDR2 FQNEAQ (reference sequence). Trimming at V came to 2 bases and at J to 2 bases, leaving 5 bases not matched to a gene. The length of the CDR3 is 15 residues. The CDR3 here is CASSLRQGTTYEQYF. CDR3 sequence (DNA): TGTGCCAGCAGCTTAAGACAGGGGACCACCTACGAGCAGTACTTC.

The chain employs TRBV29-1 and TRBJ2-1, with D unresolved. The V and J ends lost 0 bases and 7 bases respectively, with 13 bases between them. The CDR3 spans 14 residues. Germline loops: CDR1 SQVTM, CDR2 ANQGSEA. The CDR3 nucleotides read TGCAGCGTTGAAGATCATGGCGCGAAAAATGAGCAGTTCTTC. Residues: CSVEDHGAKNEQFF.

The CDR3 region has the DNA TGTGCCACCAGCATCTCCGGGCTGGGCAATCAGCCCCAGCATTTT. Its translation is CATSISGLGNQPQHF. The chain is built from TRBV15 and TRBJ1-5; no firm D call. The V gene lost 4 bases and the J gene lost 2 bases, with 12 bases spanning the gap. The CDR3 totals 15 residues. In germline, CDR1 is LNHNV, CDR2 YYDKDF (reference sequence).

The chain is built from TRBV5-1 and TRBJ2-7; a weak D match, TRBD1 (6 bases). The CDR3 is 14 residues long. Deletions cut 2 bases from V and 7 bases from J, with 16 bases between. Germline CDR1 reads SGHRS; CDR2 reads YFSETQ. CDR3 in DNA: TGCGCCAGCAGCTTTGACAGGACCTCTGGTGAGCAGTACTTC. Translating gives CASSFDRTSGEQYF.

This clonotype was seen more than once but under ten times. V usage is TRBV27 and J usage is TRBJ2-7; 10 nucleotides align to TRBD2. The CDR3 length is 16 residues. V lost 4 bases to trimming and J lost 1 base; unmatched junction nucleotides: 7. Germline values: CDR1 MNHEY, CDR2 SMNVEV (reference sequence). CDR3 sequence (DNA): TGTGCCAGCAGTTCAACTAGCGGGGATTTTTCCTACGAGCAGTACTTC. It encodes CASSSTSGDFSYEQYF.

The chain links TRBV24-1 to TRBJ2-7, with D perhaps TRBD2 (6 bases). V was cut by 10 bases and J by 5 bases, with 17 bases left in between. Per the germline V gene, CDR1 is KGHDR and CDR2 is SFDVKD. The CDR3 covers 13 residues. CDR3 region: CATNRPGENEQYF. In DNA, the CDR3 is TGTGCCACAAACCGACCGGGGGAAAACGAGCAGTACTTC.

The gene calls are TRBV10-1 and TRBJ2-7; 7 bases match TRBD1. The ends lost 3 bases at V and 5 bases at J; junction bases unmatched: 19. Germline lookup yields CDR1 WNHNN and CDR2 SYGVQD (reference sequence). CDR3 length: 18 residues. The CDR3, as DNA: TGCGCCAGCAGTGACATGGTGTACGGGGACAGACGTCTAGACGAGCAGTACTTC. It is translated as CASSDMVYGDRRLDEQYF.

The rearrangement uses TRBV15 and TRBJ1-2; TRBD1 might be the D (5 bases). The ends were cut back, 1 base at V and 4 bases at J, with 13 bases in the middle. This CDR3 is 15 amino acids long. Germline V gene lookup returns CDR1 LNHNV and CDR2 YYDKDF (reference sequence). CDR3 nucleotides: TGTGCCACCAGCAGAGTTCCCCAGGGCCCCTATGGCTACACCTTC. Residues: CATSRVPQGPYGYTF.

The V gene is TRBV29-1, the J gene TRBJ2-7; 7 positions match TRBD1. CDR1 and CDR2 from the germline V gene are SQVTM and ANQGSEA. V was pared by 7 bases and J by 6 bases, with 15 bases of the junction left unmatched. The CDR3 runs to 14 residues. CDR3 in DNA: TGCAGCGCCATTACCGGGACAGACGGAGGCGAGCAGTACTTC. Protein product: CSAITGTDGGEQYF.

This sequence joins TRBV7-2 and TRBJ2-3, with D possibly TRBD1 on 7 matching bases. The CDR3 runs 16 residues. The germline V gene encodes CDR1 SGHTA and CDR2 FQGNSA. Trimming took 8 bases from V and 5 from J, leaving 23 bases between them. CDR3 DNA: TGTGCCAGCTGGGGCGGGACAGACGACGTAGGAGATACGCAGTATTTT. Translation gives CASWGGTDDVGDTQYF.